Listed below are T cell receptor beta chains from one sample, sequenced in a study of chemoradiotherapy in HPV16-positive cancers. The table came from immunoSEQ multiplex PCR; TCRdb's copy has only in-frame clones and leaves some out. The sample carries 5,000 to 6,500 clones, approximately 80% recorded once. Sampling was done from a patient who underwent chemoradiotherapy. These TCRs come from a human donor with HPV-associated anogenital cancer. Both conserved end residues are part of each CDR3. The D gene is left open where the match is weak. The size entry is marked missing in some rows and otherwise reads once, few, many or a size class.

CDR3 protein: CASSGEGLTDTQYF
CDR3 DNA: TGTGCCAGCAGCGGAGAGGGGCTCACAGATACGCAGTATTTT
clone size: NA
V gene: TRBV9
D gene: NA
J gene: TRBJ2-3

CDR3 protein: CSVASDPNPYEQYF
CDR3 DNA: TGCAGCGTCGCCTCGGACCCTAACCCCTACGAGCAGTACTTC
clone size: few
V gene: TRBV29-1
D gene: NA
J gene: TRBJ2-7

CDR3 protein: CASSLPGQFYGYTF
CDR3 DNA: TGTGCCAGCAGCTTGCCAGGACAATTTTATGGCTACACCTTC
clone size: NA
V gene: TRBV7-9
D gene: NA
J gene: TRBJ1-2

CDR3 protein: CASSLLLAGPTDTQYF
CDR3 DNA: TGCGCCAGCAGCTTGCTGCTAGCGGGACCGACAGATACGCAGTATTTT
clone size: NA
V gene: TRBV5-1
D gene: TRBD2
J gene: TRBJ2-3

CDR3 protein: CASSPVLAGGRRNTQYF
CDR3 DNA: TGTGCCAGCTCACCAGTACTAGCGGGAGGGCGGAGAAATACGCAGTATTTT
clone size: NA
V gene: TRBV18
D gene: TRBD2
J gene: TRBJ2-3

CDR3 protein: CASSQLETAGYKNIQYF
CDR3 DNA: TGTGCCAGCAGCCAGCTCGAAACAGCGGGTTACAAAAACATTCAGTACTTC
clone size: NA
V gene: TRBV4-2
D gene: NA
J gene: TRBJ2-4

CDR3 protein: CATSRQDRSEQYF
CDR3 DNA: TGTGCCACCAGCAGACAGGACAGGAGCGAGCAGTACTTC
clone size: NA
V gene: TRBV15
D gene: TRBD1
J gene: TRBJ2-7

CDR3 protein: CASSFSGTEAFF
CDR3 DNA: TGTGCCAGCAGCTTTAGTGGCACTGAAGCTTTCTTT
clone size: few
V gene: TRBV7-9
D gene: NA
J gene: TRBJ1-1

CDR3 protein: CASSLLGQGYEQYF
CDR3 DNA: TGTGCCAGCAGTTTACTAGGACAGGGCTACGAGCAGTACTTC
clone size: NA
V gene: TRBV27
D gene: TRBD1
J gene: TRBJ2-7

CDR3 protein: CASRVQGAGSGYTF
CDR3 DNA: TGTGCCAGCAGAGTACAGGGGGCTGGCTCTGGCTACACCTTC
clone size: few
V gene: TRBV2
D gene: TRBD1
J gene: TRBJ1-2

CDR3 protein: CDTPGGNVYEQYF
CDR3 DNA: TGTGACACACCGGGGGGCAACGTTTACGAGCAGTACTTC
clone size: NA
V gene: TRBV12-2
D gene: NA
J gene: TRBJ2-7

CDR3 protein: CASSSGTGGPVWSGANVLTF
CDR3 DNA: TGTGCCAGTAGTTCGGGGACAGGGGGCCCGGTTTGGTCTGGGGCCAACGTCCTGACTTTC
clone size: once
V gene: TRBV19
D gene: TRBD1
J gene: TRBJ2-6

CDR3 protein: CASSEREIYEQYF
CDR3 DNA: TGTGCCAGCAGTGAAAGGGAAATCTACGAGCAGTACTTC
clone size: NA
V gene: TRBV2
D gene: NA
J gene: TRBJ2-7

CDR3 protein: CASSETGYTEAFF
CDR3 DNA: TGTGCCAGCAGTGAGACAGGGTACACTGAAGCTTTCTTT
clone size: NA
V gene: TRBV5-4
D gene: TRBD1
J gene: TRBJ1-1

CDR3 protein: CASRLSTGTTNTGELFF
CDR3 DNA: TGTGCCAGCAGGTTATCTACAGGTACTACGAACACCGGGGAGCTGTTTTTT
clone size: NA
V gene: TRBV11-2
D gene: NA
J gene: TRBJ2-2

CDR3 protein: CASSVGTGLTGANVLTF
CDR3 DNA: TGTGCCAGTAGTGTCGGGACAGGGTTAACTGGGGCCAACGTCCTGACTTTC
clone size: NA
V gene: TRBV19
D gene: TRBD1
J gene: TRBJ2-6

CDR3 protein: CASRPSGAETQYF
CDR3 DNA: TGTGCCAGCAGGCCTAGCGGGGCAGAGACCCAGTACTTC
clone size: NA
V gene: TRBV6-6
D gene: TRBD2
J gene: TRBJ2-5

CDR3 protein: CATGLAGFNEQFF
CDR3 DNA: TGTGCCACCGGACTAGCGGGTTTCAATGAGCAGTTCTTC
clone size: NA
V gene: TRBV27
D gene: TRBD2
J gene: TRBJ2-1

CDR3 protein: CASSQDLNTEAFF
CDR3 DNA: TGTGCCAGCAGCCAAGATCTGAACACTGAAGCTTTCTTT
clone size: once
V gene: TRBV14
D gene: NA
J gene: TRBJ1-1

CDR3 protein: CASSQDLRSFNQPQHF
CDR3 DNA: TGCGCCAGCAGCCAAGACCTGAGGAGCTTCAATCAGCCCCAGCATTTT
clone size: NA
V gene: TRBV4-1
D gene: NA
J gene: TRBJ1-5

CDR3 protein: CASSYVSSYEQYF
CDR3 DNA: TGTGCCAGCAGTTACGTTAGCTCCTACGAGCAGTACTTC
clone size: few
V gene: TRBV6-5
D gene: NA
J gene: TRBJ2-7

CDR3 protein: CASVAAQSQGVGTEAFF
CDR3 DNA: TGTGCCAGCGTAGCCGCACAGTCTCAGGGAGTGGGTACTGAAGCTTTCTTT
clone size: NA
V gene: TRBV6-4
D gene: NA
J gene: TRBJ1-1

CDR3 protein: CASSLFREKLFF
CDR3 DNA: TGTGCCAGCAGCTTATTTCGTGAAAAACTGTTTTTT
clone size: NA
V gene: TRBV7-9
D gene: NA
J gene: TRBJ1-4

CDR3 protein: CAISVQGAVEQFF
CDR3 DNA: TGTGCCATCAGTGTGCAGGGGGCAGTTGAGCAGTTCTTC
clone size: once
V gene: TRBV10-3
D gene: TRBD1
J gene: TRBJ2-1

CDR3 protein: CASSESSGVGEKLFF
CDR3 DNA: TGTGCCAGCAGTGAATCTTCAGGGGTGGGAGAAAAACTGTTTTTT
clone size: NA
V gene: TRBV2
D gene: NA
J gene: TRBJ1-4

CDR3 protein: CASSFGKVFSYNEQFF
CDR3 DNA: TGCGCCAGCAGCTTCGGAAAAGTTTTCTCCTACAATGAGCAGTTCTTC
clone size: NA
V gene: TRBV5-1
D gene: NA
J gene: TRBJ2-1

CDR3 protein: CASSLQDAYNEQFF
CDR3 DNA: TGTGCCAGCAGTTTACAGGATGCCTACAATGAGCAGTTCTTC
clone size: NA
V gene: TRBV27
D gene: NA
J gene: TRBJ2-1

CDR3 protein: CSVDGQGAYEQYF
CDR3 DNA: TGCAGCGTTGACGGCCAGGGGGCCTACGAGCAGTACTTC
clone size: NA
V gene: TRBV29-1
D gene: TRBD1
J gene: TRBJ2-7

CDR3 protein: CASSLGGRTYEQYF
CDR3 DNA: TGTGCCAGCAGTTTAGGAGGCAGGACTTACGAGCAGTACTTC
clone size: NA
V gene: TRBV27
D gene: NA
J gene: TRBJ2-7

CDR3 protein: CASSLHSVSYEQYF
CDR3 DNA: TGTGCCAGCAGTCTACACTCCGTTTCCTACGAGCAGTACTTC
clone size: NA
V gene: TRBV27
D gene: NA
J gene: TRBJ2-7

CDR3 protein: CASSLWGNTEAFF
CDR3 DNA: TGTGCCAGCAGCTTGTGGGGGAACACTGAAGCTTTCTTT
clone size: NA
V gene: TRBV7-3
D gene: NA
J gene: TRBJ1-1

CDR3 protein: CASSARGGSDFTDTQYF
CDR3 DNA: TGTGCCAGCAGCGCACGAGGGGGGAGTGATTTCACAGATACGCAGTATTTT
clone size: NA
V gene: TRBV9
D gene: NA
J gene: TRBJ2-3

CDR3 protein: CASSIGGAQETQYF
CDR3 DNA: TGTGCCAGTAGTATTGGTGGGGCCCAAGAGACCCAGTACTTC
clone size: NA
V gene: TRBV19
D gene: NA
J gene: TRBJ2-5

CDR3 protein: CASSLGVAGVPYEQYF
CDR3 DNA: TGCGCCAGCAGCTTGGGGGTAGCGGGAGTCCCCTACGAGCAGTACTTC
clone size: few
V gene: TRBV5-1
D gene: TRBD2
J gene: TRBJ2-7

CDR3 protein: CATSRDRVSGANVLTF
CDR3 DNA: TGTGCCACCAGCAGAGACAGGGTTTCTGGGGCCAACGTCCTGACTTTC
clone size: NA
V gene: TRBV15
D gene: NA
J gene: TRBJ2-6

CDR3 protein: CASSLGPDRSTDTQYF
CDR3 DNA: TGTGCCAGCAGCTTAGGCCCCGACAGGAGCACAGATACGCAGTATTTT
clone size: NA
V gene: TRBV7-3
D gene: NA
J gene: TRBJ2-3

CDR3 protein: CASTHQKTGELFF
CDR3 DNA: TGTGCCAGCACTCACCAGAAAACCGGGGAGCTGTTTTTT
clone size: NA
V gene: TRBV7-9
D gene: NA
J gene: TRBJ2-2

CDR3 protein: CASSLGRGPNEKLFF
CDR3 DNA: TGCGCCAGCAGCCTTGGCCGGGGCCCCAATGAAAAACTGTTTTTT
clone size: NA
V gene: TRBV4-3
D gene: NA
J gene: TRBJ1-4

CDR3 protein: CASSHGQVRSNEQFF
CDR3 DNA: TGTGCCAGCAGCCATGGACAGGTGAGGAGCAATGAGCAGTTCTTC
clone size: NA
V gene: TRBV7-9
D gene: TRBD1
J gene: TRBJ2-1

CDR3 protein: CAWTQGAAYEQYF
CDR3 DNA: TGTGCCTGGACCCAGGGGGCGGCCTACGAGCAGTACTTC
clone size: NA
V gene: TRBV30
D gene: TRBD1
J gene: TRBJ2-7

CDR3 protein: CASSPPIRGNQPQHF
CDR3 DNA: TGTGCCAGTAGTCCACCAATTCGGGGGAATCAGCCCCAGCATTTT
clone size: NA
V gene: TRBV19
D gene: NA
J gene: TRBJ1-5

CDR3 protein: CASGSRDLQETQYF
CDR3 DNA: TGTGCTAGTGGCTCCCGGGACCTCCAAGAGACCCAGTACTTC
clone size: NA
V gene: TRBV12-5
D gene: NA
J gene: TRBJ2-5

CDR3 protein: CAISVGGSNTEAFF
CDR3 DNA: TGTGCCATCAGTGTTGGGGGTTCAAACACTGAAGCTTTCTTT
clone size: NA
V gene: TRBV10-3
D gene: NA
J gene: TRBJ1-1

CDR3 protein: CASSMGQGFYEQYF
CDR3 DNA: TGTGCCAGTAGTATGGGCCAGGGGTTTTACGAGCAGTACTTC
clone size: few
V gene: TRBV19
D gene: NA
J gene: TRBJ2-7

CDR3 protein: CASSRPYNEQFF
CDR3 DNA: TGTGCCAGCAGTCGCCCGTACAATGAGCAGTTCTTC
clone size: NA
V gene: TRBV6-6
D gene: NA
J gene: TRBJ2-1

CDR3 protein: CATTDRVQELPLHF
CDR3 DNA: TGTGCCACTACCGACAGGGTCCAAGAATTACCCCTCCACTTT
clone size: NA
V gene: TRBV10-3
D gene: TRBD1
J gene: TRBJ1-6

CDR3 protein: CASSSRRTGRAQPQHF
CDR3 DNA: TGTGCCAGCAGTTCAAGAAGAACAGGGCGGGCTCAGCCCCAGCATTTT
clone size: NA
V gene: TRBV28
D gene: NA
J gene: TRBJ1-5

CDR3 protein: CASSLGVNYGYTF
CDR3 DNA: TGTGCCAGCAGTTTAGGGGTTAACTATGGCTACACCTTC
clone size: NA
V gene: TRBV28
D gene: NA
J gene: TRBJ1-2

CDR3 protein: CASSLAGNTEAFF
CDR3 DNA: TGTGCCAGCAGCTTAGCAGGGAACACTGAAGCTTTCTTT
clone size: NA
V gene: TRBV11-2
D gene: NA
J gene: TRBJ1-1

CDR3 protein: CASSLASIRLWFF
CDR3 DNA: TGTGCCAGCAGCTTAGCGTCTATCAGGCTTTGGTTCTTC
clone size: NA
V gene: TRBV7-3
D gene: NA
J gene: TRBJ2-1

CDR3 protein: CASSSYQGPNQPQHF
CDR3 DNA: TGTGCCAGCAGCTCATATCAGGGGCCGAATCAGCCCCAGCATTTT
clone size: NA
V gene: TRBV5-5
D gene: NA
J gene: TRBJ1-5

CDR3 protein: CATAGGQDEKLFF
CDR3 DNA: TGTGCCACCGCCGGGGGGCAAGATGAAAAACTGTTTTTT
clone size: NA
V gene: TRBV6-5
D gene: NA
J gene: TRBJ1-4

CDR3 protein: CASSRGQGGVGGQPQHF
CDR3 DNA: TGCGCCAGCAGCCGAGGACAGGGAGGGGTTGGGGGTCAGCCCCAGCATTTT
clone size: NA
V gene: TRBV4-1
D gene: TRBD1
J gene: TRBJ1-5

CDR3 protein: CATSSQGRNEQFF
CDR3 DNA: TGTGCCACCAGCAGTCAGGGCCGCAATGAGCAGTTCTTC
clone size: once
V gene: TRBV15
D gene: NA
J gene: TRBJ2-1

CDR3 protein: CASSQGVGGYGYTF
CDR3 DNA: TGCGCCAGCAGCCAAGGTGTCGGTGGCTATGGCTACACCTTC
clone size: NA
V gene: TRBV4-3
D gene: NA
J gene: TRBJ1-2

CDR3 protein: CASSYTGDTEAFF
CDR3 DNA: TGTGCCAGCAGCTACACCGGGGACACTGAAGCTTTCTTT
clone size: NA
V gene: TRBV9
D gene: NA
J gene: TRBJ1-1

CDR3 protein: CASSEPGTGELFF
CDR3 DNA: TGTGCCAGCAGTGAGCCGGGGACCGGGGAGCTGTTTTTT
clone size: NA
V gene: TRBV2
D gene: NA
J gene: TRBJ2-2